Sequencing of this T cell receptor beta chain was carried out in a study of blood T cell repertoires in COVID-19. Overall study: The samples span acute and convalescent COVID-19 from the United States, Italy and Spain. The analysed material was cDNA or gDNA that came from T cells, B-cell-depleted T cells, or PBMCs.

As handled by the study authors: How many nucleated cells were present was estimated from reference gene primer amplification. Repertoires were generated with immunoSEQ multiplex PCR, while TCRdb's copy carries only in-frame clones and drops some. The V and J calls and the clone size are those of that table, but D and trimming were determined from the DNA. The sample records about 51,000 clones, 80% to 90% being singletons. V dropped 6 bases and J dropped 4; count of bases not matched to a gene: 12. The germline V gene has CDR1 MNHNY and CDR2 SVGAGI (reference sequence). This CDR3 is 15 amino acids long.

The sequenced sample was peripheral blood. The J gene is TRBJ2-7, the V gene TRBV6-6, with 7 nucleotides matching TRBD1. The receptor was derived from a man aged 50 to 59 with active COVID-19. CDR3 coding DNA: TGTGCCAGCAGCGACGCTCCGGGACAGACTTACGAGCAGTACTTC. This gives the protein CASSDAPGQTYEQYF.